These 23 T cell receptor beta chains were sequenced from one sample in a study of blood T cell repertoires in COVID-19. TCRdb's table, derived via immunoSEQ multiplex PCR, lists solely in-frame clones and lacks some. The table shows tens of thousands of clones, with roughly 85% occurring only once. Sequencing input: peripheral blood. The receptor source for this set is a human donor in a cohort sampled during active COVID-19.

CDR3 protein: CASSFDASGNEQFF. The DNA for the CDR3 is TGCGCCAGCAGCTTCGATGCTAGCGGGAATGAGCAGTTCTTC. The chain couples TRBV5-1 to TRBJ2-1, with 8 positions matching TRBD2. Losses at the gene ends were 2 bases for V and 7 bases for J; bases not matched to a gene: 5. CDR3 length equals 14 residues. CDR1 is SGHRS and CDR2 is YFSETQ in the germline V gene.

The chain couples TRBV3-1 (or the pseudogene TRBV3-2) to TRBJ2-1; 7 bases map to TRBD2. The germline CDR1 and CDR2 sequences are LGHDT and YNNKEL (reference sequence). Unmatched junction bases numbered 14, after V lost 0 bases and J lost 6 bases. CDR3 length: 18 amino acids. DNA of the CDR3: TGTGCCAGCAGCCAAGAGGTAAACTTTTGGGGGAGGGCCAATGAGCAGTTCTTC. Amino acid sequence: CASSQEVNFWGRANEQFF.

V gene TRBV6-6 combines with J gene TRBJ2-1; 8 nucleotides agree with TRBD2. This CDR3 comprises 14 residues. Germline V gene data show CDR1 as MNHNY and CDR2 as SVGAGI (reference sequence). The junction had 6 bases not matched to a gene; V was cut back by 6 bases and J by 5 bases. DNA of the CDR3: TGTGCCAGCAGAGATAGCGGGGAGAACAATGAGCAGTTCTTC. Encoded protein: CASRDSGENNEQFF.

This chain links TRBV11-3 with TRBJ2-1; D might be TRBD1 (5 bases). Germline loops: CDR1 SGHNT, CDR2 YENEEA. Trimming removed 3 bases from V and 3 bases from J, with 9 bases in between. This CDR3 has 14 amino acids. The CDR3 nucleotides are TGTGCCAGCAGCTTGCGGCAGGGCTACAATGAGCAGTTCTTC. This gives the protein CASSLRQGYNEQFF.

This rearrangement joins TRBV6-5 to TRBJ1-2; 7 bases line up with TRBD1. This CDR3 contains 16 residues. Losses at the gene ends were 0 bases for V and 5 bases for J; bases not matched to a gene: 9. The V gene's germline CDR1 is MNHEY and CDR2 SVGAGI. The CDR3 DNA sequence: TGTGCCAGCAGTTACTCGGTTCAGGGGGAAGCGTATGGCTACACCTTC. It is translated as CASSYSVQGEAYGYTF.

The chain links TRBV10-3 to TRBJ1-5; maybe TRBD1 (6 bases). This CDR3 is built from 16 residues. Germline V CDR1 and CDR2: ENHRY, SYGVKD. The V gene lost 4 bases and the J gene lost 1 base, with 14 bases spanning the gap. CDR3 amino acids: CAISGDIPGSNQPQHF. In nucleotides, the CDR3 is TGTGCCATCAGTGGGGACATACCAGGGAGCAATCAGCCCCAGCATTTT.

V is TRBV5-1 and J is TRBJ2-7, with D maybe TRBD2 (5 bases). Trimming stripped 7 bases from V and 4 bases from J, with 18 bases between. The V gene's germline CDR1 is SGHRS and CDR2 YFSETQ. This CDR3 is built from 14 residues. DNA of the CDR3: TGCGCCAGCGGCACCGGGAACATACCGTACGAGCAGTACTTC. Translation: CASGTGNIPYEQYF. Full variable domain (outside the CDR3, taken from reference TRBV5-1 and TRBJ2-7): KAGVTQTPRYLIKTRGQQVTLSCSPISGHRSVSWYQQTPGQGLQFLFEYFSETQRNKGNFPGRFSGRQFSNSRSEMNVSTLELGDSALYLCASGTGNIPYEQYFGPGTRLTVT.

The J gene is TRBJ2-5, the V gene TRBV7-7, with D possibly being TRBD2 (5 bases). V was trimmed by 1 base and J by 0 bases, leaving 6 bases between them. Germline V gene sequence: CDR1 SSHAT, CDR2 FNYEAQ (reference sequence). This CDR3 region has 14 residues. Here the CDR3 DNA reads TGTGCCAGCAGCTTAGACGGGAACCAAGAGACCCAGTACTTC. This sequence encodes CASSLDGNQETQYF. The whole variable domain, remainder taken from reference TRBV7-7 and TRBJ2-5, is GAGVSQSPRYKVTKRGQDVTLRCDPISSHATLYWYQQALGQGPEFLTYFNYEAQPDKSGLPSDRFSAERPEGSISTLTIQRTEQRDSAMYRCASSLDGNQETQYFGPGTRLLVL.

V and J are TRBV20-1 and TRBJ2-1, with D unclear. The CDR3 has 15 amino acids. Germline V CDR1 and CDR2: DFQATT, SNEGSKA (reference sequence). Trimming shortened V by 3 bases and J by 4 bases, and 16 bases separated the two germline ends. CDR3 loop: CSASDPFGQYNEQFF. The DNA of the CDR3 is TGCAGTGCTAGTGATCCCTTTGGGCAGTACAATGAGCAGTTCTTC.

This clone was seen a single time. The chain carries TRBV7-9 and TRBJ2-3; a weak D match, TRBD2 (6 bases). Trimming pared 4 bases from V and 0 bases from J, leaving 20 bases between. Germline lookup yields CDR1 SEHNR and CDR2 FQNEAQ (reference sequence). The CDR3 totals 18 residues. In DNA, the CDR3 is TGTGCCAGCAGCTCTAGAAGTGGTAGCGGTACTAGCACAGATACGCAGTATTTT. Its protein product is CASSSRSGSGTSTDTQYF.

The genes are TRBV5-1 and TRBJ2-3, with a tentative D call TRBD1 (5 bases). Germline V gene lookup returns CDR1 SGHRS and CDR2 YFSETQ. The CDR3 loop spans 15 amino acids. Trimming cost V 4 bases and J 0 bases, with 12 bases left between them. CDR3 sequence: CASSQRQQSTDTQYF. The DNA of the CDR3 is TGCGCCAGCAGCCAGAGACAGCAGAGCACAGATACGCAGTATTTT.

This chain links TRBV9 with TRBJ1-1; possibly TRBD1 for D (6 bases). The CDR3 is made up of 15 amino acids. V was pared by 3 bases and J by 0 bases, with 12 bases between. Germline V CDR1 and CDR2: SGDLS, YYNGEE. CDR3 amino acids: CASSARQAMNTEAFF. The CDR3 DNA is TGTGCCAGCAGCGCCCGACAGGCTATGAACACTGAAGCTTTCTTT.

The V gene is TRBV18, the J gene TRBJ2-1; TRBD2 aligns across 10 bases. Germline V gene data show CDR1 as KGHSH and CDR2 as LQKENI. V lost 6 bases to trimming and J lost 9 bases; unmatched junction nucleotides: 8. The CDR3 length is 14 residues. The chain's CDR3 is CASSQLAGESEQFF. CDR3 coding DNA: TGTGCCAGCTCGCAGCTAGCGGGAGAGAGTGAGCAGTTCTTC. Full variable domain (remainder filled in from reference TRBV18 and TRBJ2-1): NAGVMQNPRHLVRRRGQEARLRCSPMKGHSHVYWYRQLPEEGLKFMVYLQKENIIDESGMPKERFSAEFPKEGPSILRIQQVVRGDSAAYFCASSQLAGESEQFFGPGTRLTVL.

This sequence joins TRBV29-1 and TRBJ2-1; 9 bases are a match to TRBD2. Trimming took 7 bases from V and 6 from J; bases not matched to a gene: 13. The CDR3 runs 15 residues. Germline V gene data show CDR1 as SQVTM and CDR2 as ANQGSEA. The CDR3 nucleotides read TGCAGCGCCCGGTATAGCGGGAGAGGGGGCAATGAGCAGTTCTTC. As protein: CSARYSGRGGNEQFF.

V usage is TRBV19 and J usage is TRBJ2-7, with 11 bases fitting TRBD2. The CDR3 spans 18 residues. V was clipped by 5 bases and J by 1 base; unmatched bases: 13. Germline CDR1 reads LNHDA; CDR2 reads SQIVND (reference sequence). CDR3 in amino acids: CASSQHTQGLAGSYEQYF. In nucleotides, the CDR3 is TGTGCCAGTAGTCAACACACGCAAGGACTAGCGGGTTCCTACGAGCAGTACTTC.

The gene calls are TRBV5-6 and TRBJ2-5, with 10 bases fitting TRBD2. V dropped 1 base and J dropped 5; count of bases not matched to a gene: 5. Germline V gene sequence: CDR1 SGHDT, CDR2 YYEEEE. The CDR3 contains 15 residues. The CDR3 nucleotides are TGTGCCAGCAGCTTGATAGCGGGAGGTAGCGAGACCCAGTACTTC. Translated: CASSLIAGGSETQYF.

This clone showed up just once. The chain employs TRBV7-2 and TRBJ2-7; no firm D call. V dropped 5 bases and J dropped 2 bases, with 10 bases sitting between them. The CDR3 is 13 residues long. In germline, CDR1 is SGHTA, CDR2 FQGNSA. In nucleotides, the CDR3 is TGTGCCAGCAGCCATCCCCCAACCTACGAGCAGTACTTC. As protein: CASSHPPTYEQYF.

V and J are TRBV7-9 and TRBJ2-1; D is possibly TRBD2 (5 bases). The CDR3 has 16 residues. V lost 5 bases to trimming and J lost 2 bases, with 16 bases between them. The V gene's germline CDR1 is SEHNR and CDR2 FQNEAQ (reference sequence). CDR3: CASSPTFSVTYNEQFF. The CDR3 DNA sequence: TGTGCCAGCAGCCCGACCTTTAGCGTAACCTACAATGAGCAGTTCTTC.

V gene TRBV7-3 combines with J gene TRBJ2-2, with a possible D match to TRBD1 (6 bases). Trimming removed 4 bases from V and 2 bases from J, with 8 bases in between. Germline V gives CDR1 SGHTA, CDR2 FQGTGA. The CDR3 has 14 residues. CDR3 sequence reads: CASSSGHNTGELFF. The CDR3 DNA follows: TGTGCCAGCAGCTCGGGACATAACACCGGGGAGCTGTTTTTT.

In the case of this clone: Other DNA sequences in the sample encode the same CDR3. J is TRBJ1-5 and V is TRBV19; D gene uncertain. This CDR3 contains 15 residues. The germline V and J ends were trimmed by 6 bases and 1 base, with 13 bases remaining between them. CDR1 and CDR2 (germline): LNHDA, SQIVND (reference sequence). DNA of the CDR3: TGTGCCAGTAGCACCCCCGGCGGCAGCAATCAGCCCCAGCATTTT. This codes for CASSTPGGSNQPQHF.

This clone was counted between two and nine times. CDR3 DNA: TGTGCCAGCAGCTCAGGGGGCGGCAATCAGCCCCAGCATTTT. Translation gives CASSSGGGNQPQHF. The rearrangement links TRBV7-2 to TRBJ1-5, with 8 bases lining up with TRBD1. V gave up 4 bases and J gave up 2 bases; unmatched junction bases: 1. The CDR3 length is 14 residues. Germline lookup yields CDR1 SGHTA and CDR2 FQGNSA.

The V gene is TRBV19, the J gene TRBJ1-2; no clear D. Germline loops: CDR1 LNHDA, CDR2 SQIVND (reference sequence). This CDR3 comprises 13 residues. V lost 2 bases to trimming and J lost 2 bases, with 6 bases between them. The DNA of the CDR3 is TGTGCCAGTAGTATACGCGAAAACTATGGCTACACCTTC. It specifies CASSIRENYGYTF.

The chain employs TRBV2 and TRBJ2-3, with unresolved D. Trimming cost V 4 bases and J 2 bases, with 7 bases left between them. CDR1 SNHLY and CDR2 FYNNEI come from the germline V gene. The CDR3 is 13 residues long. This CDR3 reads CASSAANTDTQYF. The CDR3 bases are TGTGCCAGCAGTGCTGCGAACACAGATACGCAGTATTTT.